The 21 T cell receptor beta chains below come from one sample, sequenced in a study of blood T cell repertoires in COVID-19. Libraries were prepared by immunoSEQ multiplex PCR; TCRdb keeps only in-frame clonotypes and omits some of them. The sample includes a few hundred thousand clones, approximately 84% of them seen just once. Sequencing input: PBMCs or T cells enriched from blood (not recorded which). These receptors were collected from a woman aged 25 to 45 who had recovered from COVID-19.

The chain recombines TRBV19 with TRBJ1-5, with D unresolved. The V gene lost 5 bases and the J gene lost 5 bases, with 16 bases spanning the gap. CDR1 is LNHDA and CDR2 is SQIVND in the germline V gene (reference sequence). CDR3 length: 15 amino acids. Here the CDR3 DNA reads TGTGCCAGTAGTTCTGGCGGGCAGAGGTATCAGCCCCAGCATTTT. Its protein product is CASSSGGQRYQPQHF.

The rearrangement links TRBV9 to TRBJ1-2, with no clear D. V lost 3 bases and J lost 1, with 7 bases in between. CDR1 is SGDLS and CDR2 is YYNGEE in the germline V gene. This CDR3 contains 13 residues. CDR3 bases: TGTGCCAGCAGCGGATCAGTTAACTATGGCTACACCTTC. The encoded protein is CASSGSVNYGYTF.

This sequence joins TRBV6-5 and TRBJ2-7; 9 positions match TRBD1. The V segment lost 5 bases and the J segment 5 bases; nucleotides outside the gene matches: 10. The CDR3 totals 15 residues. Germline values: CDR1 MNHEY, CDR2 SVGAGI. The CDR3 coding sequence is TGTGCCAGCAGTCTGGGTGGGGGACAGGGCCACGAGCAGTACTTC. Translating it yields CASSLGGGQGHEQYF.

This clone came up once. This sequence joins TRBV7-9 and TRBJ1-3; TRBD1 aligns across 7 bases. Per the germline V gene, CDR1 is SEHNR and CDR2 is FQNEAQ (reference sequence). Unmatched junction bases numbered 19, after V lost 5 bases and J lost 9 bases. CDR3 length: 17 amino acids. CDR3 DNA: TGTGCCAGCAGCACGTTCGAAGACCGGGACAGAACGGCCACCATATATTTT. Residues: CASSTFEDRDRTATIYF.

This chain connects TRBV15 to TRBJ1-3, with TRBD1 as a possible D gene (6 bases). The CDR3 sequence is 15 residues long. V was pared by 1 base and J by 4 bases, with 11 bases between. Germline loops: CDR1 LNHNV, CDR2 YYDKDF (reference sequence). DNA for the CDR3: TGTGCCACCAGCAGAGGACAGGAGTTGGGAAACACCATATATTTT. Protein: CATSRGQELGNTIYF.

The chain has TRBV9 and TRBJ2-1; the match to TRBD2 covers 8 bases. The germline V gene encodes CDR1 SGDLS and CDR2 YYNGEE. The CDR3 spans 16 residues. V dropped 3 bases and J dropped 8; count of bases not matched to a gene: 13. This CDR3 is CASSARRGDVRHEQFF. The CDR3 DNA sequence: TGTGCCAGCAGCGCCCGGCGGGGGGACGTACGCCATGAGCAGTTCTTC.

V gene TRBV7-9 combines with J gene TRBJ1-4; 11 positions match TRBD1. The CDR3 spans 13 residues. V lost 7 bases and J lost 8; bases outside the gene matches: 3. The germline V gene has CDR1 SEHNR and CDR2 FQNEAQ (reference sequence). In DNA, the CDR3 is TGTGCCAGCACGGACAGGGGGCTGGAAAAACTGTTTTTT. Protein product: CASTDRGLEKLFF.

The CDR3 bases are TGTGCCAGCAGCGCGATCACCGGGACTAGGGGCCACATTCAGTACTTC. This gives the protein CASSAITGTRGHIQYF. The chain couples TRBV11-2 to TRBJ2-4; the match to TRBD2 covers 8 bases. Germline CDR1 is SGHAT and CDR2 is FQNNGV. The CDR3 runs 16 residues. Unmatched junction bases numbered 14, after V lost 5 bases and J lost 8 bases.

The V call is TRBV5-1, the J call TRBJ1-1; 7 bases are a match to TRBD1. The CDR3 loop spans 13 amino acids. In germline, CDR1 is SGHRS, CDR2 YFSETQ. V lost 2 bases and J lost 5; bases outside the gene matches: 3. CDR3 region: CASSFTGATEAFF. The CDR3 DNA is TGCGCCAGCAGCTTCACAGGGGCTACTGAAGCTTTCTTT.

The chain links TRBV10-3 to TRBJ1-1, with TRBD1 as a possible D gene (6 bases). This CDR3 spans 14 amino acids. Germline CDR1 reads ENHRY; CDR2 reads SYGVKD. V shed 0 bases and J shed 8 bases, with 13 bases lying between them. CDR3 nucleotide sequence: TGTGCCATCAGTGAGTCGGAAGGGGGACGGGAAGCTTTCTTT. Encoded protein: CAISESEGGREAFF.

The chain carries TRBV5-5 and TRBJ1-5; D is possibly TRBD1 (6 bases). The CDR3 loop spans 14 amino acids. The germline V gene has CDR1 SGHKS and CDR2 YYEKEE (reference sequence). V was trimmed by 0 bases and J by 6 bases, leaving 10 bases between them. The CDR3 bases are TGTGCCAGCAGCTTGGCTAACAGGGCTCAGCCCCAGCATTTT. Amino acid sequence: CASSLANRAQPQHF.

The rearrangement links TRBV12-5 to TRBJ2-1, with TRBD1 matching 9 bases. This CDR3 is 14 amino acids long. Trimming cost V 1 base and J 8 bases; bases outside gene matches: 3. The germline gives CDR1 LGHNT, CDR2 FRNRAP. The CDR3 here is CASGLAGTGYEQFF. The CDR3 region has the DNA TGTGCTAGTGGTTTGGCCGGGACAGGGTATGAGCAGTTCTTC.

The chain links TRBV6-1 to TRBJ2-1; 7 positions agree with TRBD2. This CDR3 comprises 16 residues. The V gene end was trimmed by 0 bases and the J gene end by 3 bases; junction bases not matched to a gene: 5. CDR1 is MNHNS, CDR2 SASEGT, per germline. The CDR3 region has the DNA TGTGCCAGCAGTGAAGCGAGCGGGACCTACTACAATGAGCAGTTCTTC. Its protein is CASSEASGTYYNEQFF.

Here the CDR3 reads CASSRRTGTRGYGYTF. CDR3 nucleotide sequence: TGTGCCAGCAGTCGAAGAACAGGGACGAGGGGCTATGGCTACACCTTC. This rearrangement joins TRBV6-2 or TRBV6-3 to TRBJ1-2, with D tentatively TRBD1 (6 bases). The ends were cut back, 5 bases at V and 4 bases at J, with 20 bases in the middle. Per germline, CDR1 MNHEY and CDR2 SVGEGT. The length of the CDR3 is 16 residues.

This rearrangement joins TRBV20-1 to TRBJ2-1, with D possibly matching TRBD2 (6 bases). Germline-derived CDR1 and CDR2 are DFQATT and SNEGSKA (reference sequence). CDR3 size: 14 residues. Trimming took off 3 bases at V and 5 bases at J, with 14 bases between the two ends. CDR3 amino acids: CSASPGGYDNEQFF. The CDR3 DNA reads as TGCAGTGCTAGTCCTGGGGGGTACGACAATGAGCAGTTCTTC.

This chain connects TRBV18 to TRBJ1-4; 9 bases line up with TRBD1. With V trimmed by 2 bases and J by 8 bases, 6 bases remained unmatched. Germline CDR1 is KGHSH and CDR2 is LQKENI. There are 15 residues in the CDR3. The CDR3 loop is CASSPVRDREEKLFF. In DNA form, the CDR3 reads TGTGCCAGCTCACCAGTTCGGGACAGGGAAGAAAAACTGTTTTTT.

V and J are TRBV30 and TRBJ1-3; TRBD1 agrees at 9 bases. The V segment lost 4 bases and the J segment 4 bases; nucleotides outside the gene matches: 5. This CDR3 is 14 amino acids long. Germline values: CDR1 GTSNPN, CDR2 SVGIG (reference sequence). This CDR3 reads CAWNLGQGGNTIYF. The DNA of the CDR3 is TGTGCCTGGAATCTCGGACAGGGGGGAAACACCATATATTTT.

The V gene is TRBV5-1, the J gene TRBJ2-1, with 15 bases aligning to TRBD2. CDR3 length equals 21 residues. Germline V CDR1 and CDR2: SGHRS, YFSETQ. After removal of 4 bases from V and 2 bases from J, the junction contained 16 bases not matched to a gene. The CDR3 protein is CASSRNSQGTSGGNPYNEQFF. The DNA of the CDR3 is TGCGCCAGCAGCAGAAACTCCCAGGGGACTAGCGGGGGGAACCCCTACAATGAGCAGTTCTTC. Drawing the rest from reference TRBV5-1 and TRBJ2-1, the complete variable domain is KAGVTQTPRYLIKTRGQQVTLSCSPISGHRSVSWYQQTPGQGLQFLFEYFSETQRNKGNFPGRFSGRQFSNSRSEMNVSTLELGDSALYLCASSRNSQGTSGGNPYNEQFFGPGTRLTVL.

This chain uses TRBV28 with TRBJ1-2; tentative D call: TRBD1 (5 bases). This CDR3 is 12 amino acids long. The germline V gene encodes CDR1 MDHEN and CDR2 SYDVKM. Trimming left V 5 bases short and J 5 bases short, with 9 bases between. CDR3 sequence: CASSKTGYGYTF. The CDR3 coding sequence is TGTGCCAGCAGTAAAACAGGTTATGGCTACACCTTC.

The chain uses TRBV11-2 and TRBJ2-7; TRBD1 aligns across 7 bases. Germline V gene sequence: CDR1 SGHAT, CDR2 FQNNGV. Losses at the gene ends were 2 bases for V and 5 bases for J; bases not matched to a gene: 9. The CDR3 runs 15 residues. The CDR3 protein is CASSLIWQGEHEQYF. In nucleotides, the CDR3 is TGTGCCAGCAGCTTAATTTGGCAGGGGGAACACGAGCAGTACTTC.

J is TRBJ2-3 and V is TRBV7-9; 7 nucleotides match TRBD1. Unmatched junction bases numbered 2, after V lost 1 base and J lost 4 bases. The germline CDR1 and CDR2 sequences are SEHNR and FQNEAQ (reference sequence). The CDR3 length is 14 residues. The CDR3 here is CASSLVGGSDTQYF. DNA for the CDR3: TGTGCCAGCAGCTTAGTAGGGGGCTCAGATACGCAGTATTTT.